This entry concerns a single TCR beta chain. What it binds is unknown. This sample was included in a study of cytomegalovirus exposure and HLA in healthy donors. This CDR3 comprises 14 residues. Looked up from germline, CDR1 is WNHNN and CDR2 is SYGVQD (reference sequence). Trimming shortened V by 6 bases and J by 4 bases, and 13 bases separated the two germline ends. The PCR used 60 Vbeta and 13 Jbeta primers. TCRdb keeps only in-frame clones here, not all; method: immunoSEQ multiplex PCR. In the table there are approximately 150,000 clones, approximately 85% of which are singletons. Study observations and caveats: A later analysis found TCR association rates differed by HLA locus, highest for DRB1 and lowest for HLA-C. Further analysis, carried out later, found HLA-associated TCR beta chains more clonally expanded than equally common other chains. Near-uniform donor sequencing depth was presumed by presence/absence analyses.

This chain joins TRBV10-1 and TRBJ2-1; D perhaps matches TRBD1 (6 bases). The sample was PBMCs. This sequence originates from a woman aged 40 to 50 in good health and CMV-seronegative. CDR3 nucleotides: TGCGCCAGCAGCGCCGGACAGATTTACAATGAGCAGTTCTTC. Its protein product is CASSAGQIYNEQFF.